One sample yielded the 25 T cell receptor beta chains listed below, sequenced in a study of blood T cell repertoires in COVID-19 (dated by TCRdb to 2020 to 2022). The receptor library was made with the immunoSEQ multiplex PCR assay. The source is immuneACCESS, and TCRdb retained only in-frame sequences with V and J called. Part of the clones is not carried over; for the studies checked, unresolved V genes explain less than half of this, and the remainder is unexplained. A total of tens of thousands of clones appear in this sample, about 87% of them only once. In total, the top ten clones hold over 10% of the sample. The source material was peripheral blood. All receptors come from an older man with acute or convalescent COVID-19.

This sequence joins TRBV5-6 and TRBJ1-5; 7 bases are shared with TRBD1. The CDR3 is made up of 15 amino acids. Germline-derived CDR1 and CDR2 are SGHDT and YYEEEE. The J segment lost 2 bases and the V segment lost 0 bases, leaving 2 bases of the junction unmatched. The CDR3 DNA reads as TGTGCCAGCAGCTTGGACAGGGGTGGCAATCAGCCCCAGCATTTT. Translated, it gives CASSLDRGGNQPQHF.

The chain has TRBV30 and TRBJ1-4, with 7 bases identical to TRBD1. Germline CDR1 is GTSNPN and CDR2 is SVGIG (reference sequence). Germline trimming cut 5 bases from V and 3 bases from J; bases unmatched to any gene: 3. This CDR3 has 13 residues. This CDR3 reads CAWRGTANEKLFF. The CDR3 DNA reads as TGTGCCTGGCGCGGGACAGCTAATGAAAAACTGTTTTTT.

The genes are TRBV9 and TRBJ2-1, with D tentatively TRBD1 (6 bases). The germline gives CDR1 SGDLS, CDR2 YYNGEE. V lost 4 bases and J 4 bases, leaving 18 bases between the germline ends. The CDR3 has 16 amino acids. The CDR3, as DNA: TGTGCCAGCAGCCCCCAGGACAGTCCGTTATACAATGAGCAGTTCTTC. It specifies CASSPQDSPLYNEQFF.

The chain recombines TRBV7-2 with TRBJ2-6; D is uncertain. The CDR3 has 17 amino acids. V shed 5 bases and J shed 0 bases, with 14 bases lying between them. Germline V gene sequence: CDR1 SGHTA, CDR2 FQGNSA. The CDR3 here is CASSLRIWLSGANVLTF. CDR3 nucleotide sequence: TGTGCCAGCAGCCTGAGGATTTGGCTCTCTGGGGCCAACGTCCTGACTTTC. Full variable domain (outside the CDR3, taken from reference TRBV7-2 and TRBJ2-6): GAGVSQSPSNKVTEKGKDVELRCDPISGHTALYWYRQSLGQGLEFLIYFQGNSAPDKSGLPSDRFSAERTGGSVSTLTIQRTQQEDSAVYLCASSLRIWLSGANVLTFGAGSRLTVL.

This clone was detected only once. The rearrangement joins TRBV18 to TRBJ1-1; D gene unclear. V was shortened by 7 bases and J by 0 bases, with 9 bases between the two germline ends. The CDR3 has 13 amino acids. Germline V gives CDR1 KGHSH, CDR2 LQKENI. This CDR3 is CASFTDMNTEAFF. For the CDR3, the DNA is TGTGCCAGCTTCACAGATATGAACACTGAAGCTTTCTTT.

V gene TRBV11-2 combines with J gene TRBJ2-3; D not certain. CDR1 and CDR2 (germline): SGHAT, FQNNGV. Trimming took 4 bases from V and 1 from J, leaving 9 bases between them. This CDR3 spans 14 amino acids. The CDR3 nucleotides read TGTGCCAGCAGCTGGCTGATCGGCACAGATACGCAGTATTTT. It codes for CASSWLIGTDTQYF.

The rearrangement joins TRBV6-1 to TRBJ1-2, with 9 bases that match TRBD1. CDR3 length equals 13 residues. The V segment lost 3 bases and the J segment 8 bases; nucleotides outside the gene matches: 4. Germline CDR1 is MNHNS and CDR2 is SASEGT. The CDR3 is CASSELTGGGYTF. For the CDR3, the DNA is TGTGCCAGCAGTGAGTTGACAGGGGGAGGCTACACCTTC.

The chain couples TRBV25-1 to TRBJ1-3; 7 nucleotides line up with TRBD1. This CDR3 has 15 residues. V lost 6 bases and J lost 2; bases outside the gene matches: 7. Germline CDR1 MGHDK, CDR2 SYGVNS. The CDR3, as DNA: TGTGCCAGCAGCACCAGGGGGTCAGCTGGAAACACCATATATTTT. Translating it yields CASSTRGSAGNTIYF.

The V call is TRBV19, the J call TRBJ2-5; TRBD1 aligns across 11 bases. This CDR3 has 14 residues. Trimming at V came to 6 bases and at J to 5 bases, leaving 5 bases not matched to a gene. Germline V lookup: CDR1 LNHDA, CDR2 SQIVND (reference sequence). In DNA form, the CDR3 reads TGTGCCAGTAGCCGGACAGGGGGCAGGGAGACCCAGTACTTC. Its translation: CASSRTGGRETQYF.

The rearrangement links TRBV29-1 to TRBJ1-4, with no clear D. Germline values: CDR1 SQVTM, CDR2 ANQGSEA. This CDR3 is 12 amino acids long. V was clipped by 5 bases and J by 8 bases, with 12 bases between them. The CDR3 here is CSVRPSGEKLFF. CDR3 nucleotides: TGCAGCGTTCGGCCCTCGGGGGAAAAACTGTTTTTT. The entire variable domain, with the rest obtained from reference TRBV29-1 and TRBJ1-4, is as follows: SAVISQKPSRDICQRGTSLTIQCQVDSQVTMMFWYRQQPGQSLTLIATANQGSEATYESGFVIDKFPISRPNLTFSTLTVSNMSPEDSSIYLCSVRPSGEKLFFGSGTQLSVL.

This clone was seen just once. V usage is TRBV11-2 and J usage is TRBJ1-1, with D tentatively TRBD1 (5 bases). The germline CDR1 and CDR2 sequences are SGHAT and FQNNGV. CDR3 size: 13 residues. Trimming pared 4 bases from V and 4 bases from J, leaving 10 bases between. The CDR3 DNA is TGTGCCAGCAGCTCCCAGGGAGGCACTGAAGCTTTCTTT. This encodes CASSSQGGTEAFF. The whole variable domain, filled in from reference TRBV11-2 and TRBJ1-1, reads EAGVAQSPRYKIIEKRQSVAFWCNPISGHATLYWYQQILGQGPKLLIQFQNNGVVDDSQLPKDRFSAERLKGVDSTLKIQPAKLEDSAVYLCASSSQGGTEAFFGQGTRLTVV.

This sequence joins TRBV5-1 and TRBJ1-4; 7 nucleotides match TRBD1. The V segment lost 0 bases and the J segment 6 bases; nucleotides outside the gene matches: 5. This CDR3 is built from 15 residues. Germline CDR1 reads SGHRS; CDR2 reads YFSETQ. This CDR3 reads CASSLAARGDEKLFF. The CDR3 nucleotides are TGCGCCAGCAGCTTGGCTGCCAGGGGGGATGAAAAACTGTTTTTT. The variable domain in full, completed from reference TRBV5-1 and TRBJ1-4, reads KAGVTQTPRYLIKTRGQQVTLSCSPISGHRSVSWYQQTPGQGLQFLFEYFSETQRNKGNFPGRFSGRQFSNSRSEMNVSTLELGDSALYLCASSLAARGDEKLFFGSGTQLSVL.

The V and J genes are TRBV28 and TRBJ2-7, with 7 bases matching TRBD1. J was trimmed by 3 bases and V by 3 bases; bases with no gene match: 5. The CDR3 covers 14 residues. Germline CDR1 is MDHEN and CDR2 is SYDVKM. CDR3 in amino acids: CASSFGDRGYEQYF. CDR3 in DNA: TGTGCCAGCAGTTTCGGGGACAGAGGCTACGAGCAGTACTTC.

The genes are TRBV6-1 and TRBJ2-7; maybe TRBD1 (5 bases). Germline V gene data show CDR1 as MNHNS and CDR2 as SASEGT. The CDR3 has 16 amino acids. Trimming shortened V by 2 bases and J by 0 bases, and 14 bases separated the two germline ends. CDR3 nucleotide sequence: TGTGCCAGCAGTGAATTGGGGCAGGGTCTCTCCTACGAGCAGTACTTC. Amino acids: CASSELGQGLSYEQYF.

The rearrangement joins TRBV5-1 to TRBJ2-2; D is perhaps TRBD1 (6 bases). Trimming shortened V by 3 bases and J by 1 base, and 13 bases separated the two germline ends. This CDR3 has 16 amino acids. Germline-derived CDR1 and CDR2 are SGHRS and YFSETQ. For the CDR3, the DNA is TGCGCCAGCAGCTCCAACCCGACAGGGAACACCGGGGAGCTGTTTTTT. Protein product: CASSSNPTGNTGELFF.

The gene calls are TRBV5-1 and TRBJ1-1; 7 positions agree with TRBD1. Germline lookup yields CDR1 SGHRS and CDR2 YFSETQ. The V segment lost 4 bases and the J segment 5 bases; nucleotides outside the gene matches: 11. The CDR3 contains 15 residues. CDR3 residues: CASSRIGGAETEAFF. DNA of the CDR3: TGCGCCAGCAGCCGGATAGGGGGCGCGGAAACTGAAGCTTTCTTT.

The chain is built from TRBV5-6 and TRBJ2-3, with D unclear. Germline V gene sequence: CDR1 SGHDT, CDR2 YYEEEE. This CDR3 contains 14 residues. V lost 4 bases, J lost 6 bases, and 15 bases lay in between. CDR3 coding DNA: TGTGCCAGCAGCCGAGAGGCCCCCAAGGATACGCAGTATTTT. This sequence encodes CASSREAPKDTQYF.

The genes are TRBV3-1 (or the pseudogene TRBV3-2) and TRBJ1-2; tentative D call: TRBD1 (5 bases). This CDR3 spans 14 amino acids. Trimming left V 0 bases short and J 8 bases short, with 13 bases between. Germline V CDR1 and CDR2: LGHDT, YNNKEL (reference sequence). The CDR3 sequence: CASSQDPGLQGYTF. For the CDR3, the DNA is TGTGCCAGCAGCCAAGACCCAGGGCTTCAGGGCTACACCTTC.

The chain is built from TRBV29-1 and TRBJ2-5; perhaps TRBD1 as D (5 bases). The ends were cut back, 3 bases at V and 2 bases at J, with 10 bases in the middle. This CDR3 spans 13 amino acids. CDR1 and CDR2 from the germline V gene are SQVTM and ANQGSEA. Here the CDR3 reads CSVDIDSQETQYF. The CDR3 DNA is TGCAGCGTTGATATCGACAGTCAAGAGACCCAGTACTTC. The entire variable domain, with the rest obtained from reference TRBV29-1 and TRBJ2-5, is as follows: SAVISQKPSRDICQRGTSLTIQCQVDSQVTMMFWYRQQPGQSLTLIATANQGSEATYESGFVIDKFPISRPNLTFSTLTVSNMSPEDSSIYLCSVDIDSQETQYFGPGTRLLVL.

The rearrangement uses TRBV7-9 and TRBJ2-3; 7 nucleotides line up with TRBD1. Unmatched junction bases numbered 17, after V lost 5 bases and J lost 3 bases. The CDR3 consists of 18 residues. Germline V gene data show CDR1 as SEHNR and CDR2 as FQNEAQ (reference sequence). The CDR3 nucleotides are TGTGCCAGCAGCCACATTTCATACGAGAACAGGGGTACAGATACGCAGTATTTT. Amino acid sequence: CASSHISYENRGTDTQYF. Variable domain in full (rest from reference TRBV7-9 and TRBJ2-3): DTGVSQNPRHKITKRGQNVTFRCDPISEHNRLYWYRQTLGQGPEFLTYFQNEAQLEKSRLLSDRFSAERPKGSFSTLEIQRTEQGDSAMYLCASSHISYENRGTDTQYFGPGTRLTVL.

The rearrangement joins TRBV5-1 to TRBJ2-1; 9 bases map to TRBD2. CDR3 size: 16 residues. The V gene end was trimmed by 2 bases and the J gene end by 7 bases; junction bases not matched to a gene: 10. CDR1 is SGHRS and CDR2 is YFSETQ in the germline V gene. The CDR3 is CASSFSLAGRLNEQFF. The CDR3 nucleotides are TGCGCCAGCAGCTTCTCCCTAGCGGGGAGGCTAAATGAGCAGTTCTTC.

The chain is built from TRBV6-5 and TRBJ1-6; no definite D call. Per the germline V gene, CDR1 is MNHEY and CDR2 is SVGAGI. V was cut by 4 bases and J by 7 bases, with 5 bases left in between. The CDR3 length is 12 residues. The CDR3 is CASSSGNSPLHF. The DNA of the CDR3 is TGTGCCAGCAGTTCGGGGAATTCACCCCTCCACTTT.

This clone was counted a few times. The genes are TRBV19 and TRBJ1-1; 7 bases are shared with TRBD1. CDR1 is LNHDA, CDR2 SQIVND, per germline (reference sequence). The length of the CDR3 is 14 residues. V lost 7 bases, J lost 4 bases, and 9 bases stayed unmatched. CDR3 residues: CASNNDRVGTEAFF. The CDR3 DNA follows: TGTGCCAGTAACAATGACAGGGTTGGCACTGAAGCTTTCTTT.

The chain links TRBV28 to TRBJ2-7; D unresolved. In germline, CDR1 is MDHEN, CDR2 SYDVKM. This CDR3 is built from 10 residues. The ends were cut back, 10 bases at V and 2 bases at J, with 6 bases in the middle. The CDR3 DNA sequence: TGTGCCACCTCTGCCTACGAGCAGTACTTC. It translates to CATSAYEQYF.

The V gene is TRBV30, the J gene TRBJ2-2; D might be TRBD1 (5 bases). The CDR3 is 15 residues long. Germline-derived CDR1 and CDR2 are GTSNPN and SVGIG (reference sequence). V lost 3 bases and J 0 bases, leaving 11 bases between the germline ends. In nucleotides, the CDR3 is TGTGCCTGGAGCTTTTTGGGGCCGAACACCGGGGAGCTGTTTTTT. Its protein product is CAWSFLGPNTGELFF.